This T cell receptor (beta chain) was captured by sequencing in a study of blood T cell repertoires in COVID-19. Study overall: Some COVID-19 samples were acute and others convalescent; all came from the United States, Italy and Spain.

The data were produced by immunoSEQ multiplex PCR, yet TCRdb's version contains in-frame clones alone and is incomplete. The repertoire includes fewer than 200,000 clones, about 74% of them detected once, and less than 3% sits in the top ten. This clone was observed a handful of times. Losses at the gene ends were 2 bases for V and 5 bases for J; bases not matched to a gene: 8. The CDR3 consists of 17 residues. Per the germline V gene, CDR1 is SGHRS and CDR2 is YFSETQ. What was sequenced was peripheral blood. This sequence was found in an elderly woman with acute or convalescent COVID-19. The chain couples TRBV5-1 to TRBJ2-2, with 11 bases lining up with TRBD2. CDR3 in amino acids: CASSFGLAGGPTGELFF. The DNA of the CDR3 is TGCGCCAGCAGCTTCGGTTTAGCGGGAGGGCCGACCGGGGAGCTGTTTTTT.